These 27 T cell receptor beta chains originate from one sample sequenced in a study of response to subunit inactivated influenza vaccine. TCRdb passed the RT-PCR reads through MiXCR, listing each CDR3 protein once. The sample shows under 800,000 distinct CDR3 sequences, 14% of them seen only once. The sample was PBMCs from blood, taken around 14 days before vaccination. These receptors originate from a man aged 45-65 years who received an inactivated influenza vaccine.

This chain connects TRBV25-1 to TRBJ1-1; perhaps TRBD1 as D (5 bases). Per the germline V gene, CDR1 is MGHDK and CDR2 is SYGVNS. The V gene lost 4 bases and the J gene lost 1 base, with 10 bases spanning the gap. This CDR3 spans 14 amino acids. The CDR3 nucleotides read TGTGCCAGCAGTGCCAGGGAGGCGAACACTGAAGCTTTCTTT. The encoded protein is CASSAREANTEAFF. The full variable domain, in which reference TRBV25-1 and TRBJ1-1 provide the parts outside the CDR3, is EADIYQTPRYLVIGTGKKITLECSQTMGHDKMYWYQQDPGMELHLIHYSYGVNSTEKGDLSSESTVSRIRTEHFPLTLESARPSHTSQYLCASSAREANTEAFFGQGTRLTVV.

A few counts support this clonotype. CDR3 DNA sequence: TGTGCCAGCAGCGAGAGGACGGGCAGTTTTAACTATGGCTACACCTTC. Translated, it gives CASSERTGSFNYGYTF. V is TRBV11-2 and J is TRBJ1-2; D unclear. The CDR3 contains 16 residues. V was cut by 5 bases and J by 1 base, with 17 bases left in between. Germline V lookup: CDR1 SGHAT, CDR2 FQNNGV.

This clonotype was observed many times. Here the CDR3 reads CATSRAESSYNEQFF. CDR3 coding DNA: TGTGCCACCAGCAGAGCTGAGTCCTCCTACAATGAGCAGTTCTTC. The V gene is TRBV15, the J gene TRBJ2-1; no clear D. Per the germline V gene, CDR1 is LNHNV and CDR2 is YYDKDF (reference sequence). The CDR3 is 15 residues long. V was cut by 1 base and J by 0 bases, with 7 bases left in between.

The chain joins TRBV3-1 to TRBJ2-2; perhaps TRBD1 as D (6 bases). The CDR3 loop spans 16 amino acids. Germline CDR1 reads LGHDT; CDR2 reads YNNKEL (reference sequence). Trimming shortened V by 6 bases and J by 3 bases, and 17 bases separated the two germline ends. CDR3 in amino acids: CASRPTGLWDTGELFF. The CDR3 DNA follows: TGTGCCAGCAGACCTACAGGGCTCTGGGACACCGGGGAGCTGTTTTTT.

The CDR3 protein is CSAREEVGWDYEQYF. CDR3 DNA: TGCAGTGCTAGAGAGGAGGTCGGGTGGGACTACGAGCAGTACTTC. The chain combines TRBV20-1 with TRBJ2-7; possibly TRBD2 for D (5 bases). Looked up from germline, CDR1 is DFQATT and CDR2 is SNEGSKA (reference sequence). The CDR3 spans 15 residues. Trimming stripped 0 bases from V and 3 bases from J, with 15 bases between.

The V gene is TRBV12-3 or TRBV12-4, the J gene TRBJ1-5; TRBD1 might be the D (6 bases). Trimming left V 10 bases short and J 0 bases short, with 19 bases between. The CDR3 length is 16 residues. CDR3 sequence: CANQQDQGNSNQPQHF. The CDR3, as DNA: TGTGCCAACCAACAAGATCAGGGGAATAGCAATCAGCCCCAGCATTTT.

This clonotype was recorded at least ten times. The junction does not match germline at one end; this may be a read error. This chain links TRBV5-1 with TRBJ1-1; D is undetermined. The CDR3 consists of 14 residues. Germline V lookup: CDR1 SGHRS, CDR2 YFSETQ. DNA of the CDR3: TGCGCCAGCAGCTTGGCCTTATCGGCAGGCGGTTTTAGCTTT. Translated: CASSLALSAGGFSF.

CDR3 sequence: CASNLVEREGLADTQYF. CDR3 DNA: TGTGCCAGCAATCTTGTAGAGCGGGAGGGCCTCGCAGATACGCAGTATTTT. The chain carries TRBV5-6 and TRBJ2-3, with 10 bases that match TRBD2. Germline V gene sequence: CDR1 SGHDT, CDR2 YYEEEE. The CDR3 has 17 amino acids. V was clipped by 6 bases and J by 4 bases; unmatched bases: 14.

This chain uses TRBV5-4 with TRBJ2-5; 11 bases line up with TRBD2. The CDR3 runs 16 residues. V lost 4 bases to trimming and J lost 4 bases; unmatched junction nucleotides: 9. From germline, CDR1 is SGHNT and CDR2 YYREEE (reference sequence). DNA for the CDR3: TGTGCCAGCAGCGTTGGGACTAGCGGTCTGGGAGAGACCCAGTACTTC. Encoded protein: CASSVGTSGLGETQYF.

This clonotype was detected ten times or more. The chain recombines TRBV7-2 with TRBJ2-3; 13 nucleotides align to TRBD2. The V gene end was trimmed by 5 bases and the J gene end by 14 bases; junction bases not matched to a gene: 13. There are 15 residues in the CDR3. Germline assignment: CDR1 SGHTA and CDR2 FQGNSA. The CDR3 DNA is TGTGCCAGCAGCCGGACTAGCGGGAGCCCGCAATCCCCGTATTTT. This sequence encodes CASSRTSGSPQSPYF.

This clonotype was recorded many times. The chain combines TRBV12-3 or TRBV12-4 with TRBJ2-1, with unresolved D. The CDR3 loop spans 15 amino acids. Trimming stripped 6 bases from V and 0 bases from J, with 12 bases between. Written as DNA, the CDR3 is TGTGCCAGCAGCCCCGGTGGCAGCTCCTACAATGAGCAGTTCTTC. Translating gives CASSPGGSSYNEQFF.

The V and J genes are TRBV29-1 and TRBJ2-5; 8 bases are shared with TRBD1. J gave up 5 bases and V 4 bases, and 12 bases lay outside the gene matches. The CDR3 has 15 residues. Germline CDR1 and CDR2: SQVTM and ANQGSEA. CDR3 sequence reads: CSVGGDRGTFETQYF. The CDR3, as DNA: TGCAGCGTTGGAGGCGACAGGGGAACTTTCGAGACCCAGTACTTC.

The chain joins TRBV7-2 to TRBJ2-3; 13 bases match TRBD2. Germline CDR1 reads SGHTA; CDR2 reads FQGNSA. Trimming at V came to 4 bases and at J to 7 bases, leaving 8 bases not matched to a gene. The CDR3 spans 16 residues. The CDR3 bases are TGTGCCAGCAGCTCAAGGACTAGCGGGAGTAGGAATACGCAGTATTTT. It codes for CASSSRTSGSRNTQYF. Full variable domain (missing parts from reference TRBV7-2 and TRBJ2-3): GAGVSQSPSNKVTEKGKDVELRCDPISGHTALYWYRQSLGQGLEFLIYFQGNSAPDKSGLPSDRFSAERTGGSVSTLTIQRTQQEDSAVYLCASSSRTSGSRNTQYFGPGTRLTVL.

The rearrangement joins TRBV6-2 or TRBV6-3 to TRBJ1-5, with unresolved D. Germline V gene data show CDR1 as MNHEY and CDR2 as SVGEGT. The CDR3 contains 16 residues. Trimming pared 6 bases from V and 0 bases from J, leaving 15 bases between. The CDR3 loop reads CASSPVAAYSNQPQHF. As DNA, the CDR3 is TGTGCCAGCAGCCCCGTGGCGGCGTATAGCAATCAGCCCCAGCATTTT.

The V call is TRBV25-1, the J call TRBJ2-7; D gene ambiguous. Trimming shortened V by 4 bases and J by 0 bases, and 10 bases separated the two germline ends. The CDR3 has 14 residues. In germline, CDR1 is MGHDK, CDR2 SYGVNS. CDR3 coding DNA: TGTGCCAGCAGTGTGTCCAGGAGCTCCTACGAGCAGTACTTC. It encodes CASSVSRSSYEQYF.

This clonotype was observed a handful of times. The CDR3 sequence is CASTEGQGAPFDHYEQYF. In DNA form, the CDR3 reads TGTGCCAGCACGGAAGGACAGGGGGCCCCCTTCGACCACTACGAGCAGTACTTC. The rearrangement joins TRBV9 to TRBJ2-7; 11 bases line up with TRBD1. CDR1 is SGDLS, CDR2 YYNGEE, per germline. The CDR3 runs 18 residues. Germline trimming cut 6 bases from V and 3 bases from J; bases unmatched to any gene: 17.

There are a few counts of this clonotype. V usage is TRBV28 and J usage is TRBJ1-1, with 7 bases lining up with TRBD1. The trim removed 7 bases at V and 10 bases at J, leaving 6 bases unmatched. The germline V gene has CDR1 MDHEN and CDR2 SYDVKM. The CDR3 length is 11 residues. The CDR3 DNA is TGTGCCAGCACTACGGGACAGCTAGCTTTCTTT. Translation gives CASTTGQLAFF.

This chain joins TRBV7-9 and TRBJ2-1; no clear D. The germline V and J ends were trimmed by 5 bases and 7 bases, with 18 bases remaining between them. Germline CDR1 reads SEHNR; CDR2 reads FQNEAQ (reference sequence). The CDR3 runs to 15 residues. The CDR3, as DNA: TGTGCCAGCAGCGGACCTGGTGGTTTTGTTAATGAGCAGTTCTTC. This gives the protein CASSGPGGFVNEQFF.

The CDR3 here is CSALIREGTDYGYTF. The CDR3 DNA sequence: TGCAGTGCTCTCATAAGGGAGGGTACAGACTATGGCTACACCTTC. The gene calls are TRBV20-1 and TRBJ1-2; D is uncertain. The CDR3 runs to 15 residues. V shed 5 bases and J shed 3 bases, with 19 bases lying between them. The germline CDR1 and CDR2 sequences are DFQATT and SNEGSKA (reference sequence).

This chain joins TRBV12-3 or TRBV12-4 and TRBJ2-5, with D perhaps TRBD1 (7 bases). Trimming removed 2 bases at V and 7 bases at J, with 14 bases between. This CDR3 region has 14 residues. CDR3 DNA: TGTGCCAGCAGTTTACAGGGGGGACTTGGGACCCAGTACTTC. It translates to CASSLQGGLGTQYF.

J is TRBJ2-1 and V is TRBV5-8; TRBD2 is a possible D gene (6 bases). Germline V gene data show CDR1 as SGHTS and CDR2 as YDEGEE. With 7 bases removed from V and 4 bases from J, the gap between germline ends came to 15 bases. CDR3 length equals 14 residues. The CDR3 coding sequence is TGTGCCAGCGGTAGGAGGGATTGGTACAATGAGCAGTTCTTC. Protein product: CASGRRDWYNEQFF.

There are many counts of this clonotype. The genes are TRBV12-3 or TRBV12-4 and TRBJ1-1; 8 bases are a match to TRBD1. The V gene end was trimmed by 6 bases and the J gene end by 6 bases; junction bases not matched to a gene: 9. The CDR3 has 14 amino acids. The CDR3 DNA is TGTGCCAGCAGCCCTACAGGGGGAAGAGCTGAAGCTTTCTTT. Encoded protein: CASSPTGGRAEAFF.

This clonotype was seen more than once but under ten times. Compared with germline, one end of the junction differs, possibly owing to a read error. This rearrangement joins TRBV7-7 to TRBJ2-5, with 10 bases fitting TRBD2. The CDR3 consists of 16 residues. In germline, CDR1 is SSHAT, CDR2 FNYEAQ (reference sequence). In DNA form, the CDR3 reads TGTGCTAGCAGCTTAGAAGCTAGCGGGGGACAAGAGACCCAGTACTTC. Translated, it gives CASSLEASGGQETQYF.

The V call is TRBV7-2, the J call TRBJ2-7; tentatively, D is TRBD2 (5 bases). V dropped 5 bases and J dropped 5 bases, with 16 bases sitting between them. Looked up from germline, CDR1 is SGHTA and CDR2 is FQGNSA. The CDR3 contains 14 residues. CDR3 coding DNA: TGTGCCAGCAGCCGAATGGCCACTAGTGACGAGCAGTACTTC. Translation: CASSRMATSDEQYF.

The chain recombines TRBV15 with TRBJ2-2; 9 bases are shared with TRBD1. Germline assignment: CDR1 LNHNV and CDR2 YYDKDF (reference sequence). CDR3 length: 14 amino acids. The J segment lost 9 bases and the V segment lost 8 bases, leaving 10 bases of the junction unmatched. The DNA of the CDR3 is TGTGCCACCTCAACGGGACAGGGAATTCGGGAGCTGTTTTTT. This sequence encodes CATSTGQGIRELFF. The complete variable domain, with remaining parts taken from reference TRBV15 and TRBJ2-2, reads DAMVIQNPRYQVTQFGKPVTLSCSQTLNHNVMYWYQQKSSQAPKLLFHYYDKDFNNEADTPDNFQSRRPNTSFCFLDIRSPGLGDTAMYLCATSTGQGIRELFFGEGSRLTVL.

This clonotype was seen a few times. J is TRBJ2-7 and V is TRBV6-2 or TRBV6-3, with D unresolved. V lost 1 base, J lost 3 bases, and 13 bases lay in between. The CDR3 sequence is 15 residues long. The germline CDR1 and CDR2 sequences are MNHEY and SVGEGT. CDR3 coding DNA: TGTGCCAGCAGTTACTTGTTGGTAGCCGACTACGAGCAGTACTTC. Protein sequence: CASSYLLVADYEQYF.

This clonotype came up many times. This chain uses TRBV29-1 with TRBJ2-7; D is uncertain. With 2 bases removed from V and 0 bases from J, the gap between germline ends came to 8 bases. The CDR3 sequence is 13 residues long. From germline, CDR1 is SQVTM and CDR2 ANQGSEA. In nucleotides, the CDR3 is TGCAGCGTTGAAAGCTACAACTCCTACGAGCAGTACTTC. This encodes CSVESYNSYEQYF.